The 11 T cell receptor beta chains reported below all come from one sample, sequenced in a study of regulatory T cells in long-lasting Graves disease. The time point is: newly diagnosed GD, antithyroid drugs for less than 3 months. Generation of the TCR library employed RNA extracted from PBMCs. The authors built TCR beta libraries using iRepertoire HTBI primers and Arm-PCR of CDR3 regions. TCRdb redid the calling of the multiplex PCR reads with MiXCR, one entry per CDR3 protein. In the table there are hundreds of thousands of distinct CDR3 sequences, roughly 13% of which are singletons. The same data also went into a second study, on T cells in Graves' hyperthyroidism and ophthalmopathy.

The input for sequencing was peripheral blood mononuclear cells (PBMCs), taken at new diagnosis, from a patient treated with antithyroid drugs. The receptors were sampled from a man aged 30-40 years with Graves disease.

The chain links TRBV18 to TRBJ1-1; 9 nucleotides agree with TRBD1. V shed 1 base, J shed 0 bases, and the junction held 6 bases outside the gene matches. The CDR3 runs 17 residues. The germline V gene has CDR1 KGHSH and CDR2 LQKENI. In DNA, the CDR3 is TGTGCCAGCTCACCACAAGGGACAGGGAACATGAACACTGAAGCTTTCTTT. This translates into CASSPQGTGNMNTEAFF.

There are many counts of this clonotype. This could be a read error, since a much larger clone is one nucleotide away. As the CDR3 is not closed by the conserved phenylalanine or tryptophan, this likely results from a read error. J is TRBJ2-3 and V is TRBV20-1; 8 positions agree with TRBD1. Germline CDR1 and CDR2: DFQATT and SNEGSKA (reference sequence). The CDR3 consists of 17 residues. V shed 5 bases, J shed 4 bases, and the junction held 17 bases outside the gene matches. DNA for the CDR3: TGCAGTGCTCCTTGGACAGGGCAGGAACCCCAGGCAGATACGCAGTATTCT. The encoded protein is CSAPWTGQEPQADTQYS.

The rearrangement joins TRBV29-1 to TRBJ1-4; D is uncertain. Trimming removed 6 bases at V and 0 bases at J, with 11 bases between. Germline assignment: CDR1 SQVTM and CDR2 ANQGSEA. The CDR3 is 14 amino acids. The DNA for the CDR3 is TGCAGCGTGAGACGGAGTGCAACTAATGAAAAACTGTTTTTT. It yields the protein CSVRRSATNEKLFF.

This clonotype was found once. The chain uses TRBV5-6 and TRBJ2-2, with D possibly called TRBD1 or TRBD2 (6 bases each). V was clipped by 4 bases and J by 1 base, with 14 bases between them. The germline gives CDR1 SGHDT, CDR2 YYEEEE. This CDR3 comprises 16 residues. The CDR3 DNA is TGTGCCAGCAGCAGGGACGGGGGCCAGAACACCGGGGAGCTGTTTTTT. It specifies CASSRDGGQNTGELFF.

This clonotype was counted at least ten times. Here the CDR3 DNA reads TGTGCCAGCAGAAGACTAGCGGGAGGCACAGATACGCAGTATTTT. It specifies CASRRLAGGTDTQYF. The chain carries TRBV2 and TRBJ2-3; TRBD2 matches at 12 bases. Germline CDR1 is SNHLY and CDR2 is FYNNEI. After removal of 6 bases from V and 1 base from J, the junction contained 2 bases not matched to a gene. This CDR3 is built from 15 residues.

This clonotype was counted many times. V usage is TRBV20-1 and J usage is TRBJ1-5; D ambiguous. There are 15 residues in the CDR3. V dropped 3 bases and J dropped 7 bases, with 19 bases sitting between them. The V gene's germline CDR1 is DFQATT and CDR2 SNEGSKA (reference sequence). The CDR3, as DNA: TGCAGTGCTAGTAAGGGCAGGAGCGGAGAACAGCCCCAGCATTTT. Its protein product is CSASKGRSGEQPQHF.

This clonotype was counted only a few times. The chain has TRBV20-1 and TRBJ2-2; 9 bases match TRBD2. CDR3 length: 15 residues. Trimming cost V 6 bases and J 1 base; bases outside gene matches: 6. Germline V gives CDR1 DFQATT, CDR2 SNEGSKA (reference sequence). CDR3: CSAPLAGQNTGELFF. In DNA, the CDR3 is TGCAGTGCCCCGCTAGCGGGGCAGAACACCGGGGAGCTGTTTTTT.

This chain connects TRBV6-2 or TRBV6-3 to TRBJ2-2; 8 bases fit TRBD2. The CDR3 spans 16 residues. In germline, CDR1 is MNHEY, CDR2 SVGEGT. V was pared by 3 bases and J by 1 base, with 4 bases of the junction left unmatched. CDR3 nucleotides: TGTGCCAGCAGTTATGGGACTAGGGGGAACACCGGGGAGCTGTTTTTT. Translating it yields CASSYGTRGNTGELFF.

This clonotype was counted a few times. The rearrangement uses TRBV28 and TRBJ2-1; tentatively, D is TRBD2 (5 bases). There are 16 residues in the CDR3. V was trimmed by 2 bases and J by 4 bases, leaving 15 bases between them. Germline CDR1 MDHEN, CDR2 SYDVKM. CDR3 nucleotide sequence: TGTGCCAGCAGTTTAATTTTTTTAGAGCGGTACAATGAGCAGTTCTTC. Protein product: CASSLIFLERYNEQFF. Filled out from reference TRBV28 and TRBJ2-1, the complete variable domain reads DVKVTQSSRYLVKRTGEKVFLECVQDMDHENMFWYRQDPGLGLRLIYFSYDVKMKEKGDIPEGYSVSREKKERFSLILESASTNQTSMYLCASSLIFLERYNEQFFGPGTRLTVL.

This clonotype was detected a few times. The chain uses TRBV6-2 or TRBV6-3 and TRBJ2-6, with D unclear. CDR3 size: 15 residues. Germline V gives CDR1 MNHEY, CDR2 SVGEGT. V lost 3 bases and J 2 bases, leaving 8 bases between the germline ends. Written as DNA, the CDR3 is TGTGCCAGCAGTTATGTAGGAACTGGGGCCAACGTCCTGACTTTC. Protein sequence: CASSYVGTGANVLTF.

This clonotype occurred once. The chain employs TRBV4-1 and TRBJ2-1; the match to TRBD1 covers 10 bases. Unmatched junction bases numbered 6, after V lost 2 bases and J lost 8 bases. CDR3 length: 15 residues. In germline, CDR1 is MGHRA, CDR2 YSYEKL. The CDR3 DNA reads as TGCGCCAGCAGCCAACTGGGACAGGGGACCCATGAGCAGTTCTTC. Amino acids: CASSQLGQGTHEQFF.